The rows below give T cell receptor beta chains drawn from one sample of a study of CD8+ T cells in alopecia areata. The table came from immunoSEQ multiplex PCR; TCRdb's copy has only in-frame clones and leaves some out. The sample carries about 120,000 clones, 61% recorded once. Sequences were derived from CD4+ T cells sorted from blood, sampled at week 4, from a patient treated with tofacitinib. These receptors were taken from a human donor with alopecia areata. Each CDR3 is given without its conserved first and last residue. Size is stated for part of the rows, as once, few or many counts, or as a class when the clone is expanded.

clone size: once; J gene: TRBJ2-3; V gene: TRBV2; CDR3 protein: ASNRGASITDTQY
clone size: few; J gene: TRBJ2-1; V gene: TRBV11-1; CDR3 protein: ASSAGLLNEQF
clone size: .; J gene: TRBJ2-7; V gene: TRBV29-1; CDR3 protein: SVESSYEQY
clone size: .; J gene: TRBJ2-3; V gene: TRBV11-2; CDR3 protein: ASSLDGGLVIPDTQY
clone size: few; J gene: TRBJ1-4; V gene: TRBV10-3; CDR3 protein: AIAPGQGGLKLF
clone size: .; J gene: TRBJ1-6; V gene: TRBV19; CDR3 protein: ASNPTGLDSPLH
clone size: .; J gene: TRBJ2-2; V gene: TRBV28; CDR3 protein: ASSLLTGELF
clone size: .; J gene: TRBJ1-5; V gene: TRBV2; CDR3 protein: ASSAQAQPQH
clone size: few; J gene: TRBJ2-3; V gene: TRBV6-1; CDR3 protein: ASRAPGWNTQY
clone size: .; J gene: TRBJ2-7; V gene: TRBV6-6; CDR3 protein: ASSREAPYEQY
clone size: .; J gene: TRBJ2-3; V gene: TRBV2; CDR3 protein: ASSEVRASETDTQY
clone size: .; J gene: TRBJ2-5; V gene: TRBV5-1; CDR3 protein: ASSSQAEQGETQY
clone size: .; J gene: TRBJ2-1; V gene: TRBV30; CDR3 protein: AWRVAGVYNEQF
clone size: .; J gene: TRBJ2-7; V gene: TRBV6-5; CDR3 protein: ASRTSGDEQY
clone size: .; J gene: TRBJ2-7; V gene: TRBV7-8; CDR3 protein: ASSSTGTPYEQY
clone size: .; J gene: TRBJ2-3; V gene: TRBV7-2; CDR3 protein: ASSLSPTDTQY
clone size: .; J gene: TRBJ2-5; V gene: TRBV7-9; CDR3 protein: ASSLARTVVETQY
clone size: .; J gene: TRBJ2-1; V gene: TRBV10-3; CDR3 protein: AISESLRPGDEQF
clone size: .; J gene: TRBJ2-2; V gene: TRBV7-7; CDR3 protein: ASSPLAGALNTGELF
clone size: once; J gene: TRBJ1-2; V gene: TRBV4-3; CDR3 protein: ASSHLGSSYGYT
clone size: .; J gene: TRBJ2-3; V gene: TRBV7-3; CDR3 protein: ASSLTSGGAHTQY
clone size: .; J gene: TRBJ1-4; V gene: TRBV4-1; CDR3 protein: ASSQGIGEKLF
clone size: few; J gene: TRBJ2-1; V gene: TRBV18; CDR3 protein: ASSPMGSAVNEQF
clone size: .; J gene: TRBJ2-1; V gene: TRBV5-1; CDR3 protein: ASSLMGEGLDEQF
clone size: few; J gene: TRBJ1-5; V gene: TRBV13; CDR3 protein: ASSLGPTESAPQH
clone size: .; J gene: TRBJ1-3; V gene: TRBV29-1; CDR3 protein: SVFGGNTIY
clone size: .; J gene: TRBJ2-7; V gene: TRBV7-8; CDR3 protein: ASSLAAVSYEQY
clone size: .; J gene: TRBJ2-2; V gene: TRBV7-2; CDR3 protein: ANSLAPGGTGELF
clone size: .; J gene: TRBJ1-2; V gene: TRBV10-3; CDR3 protein: AISREGTGDGYT
clone size: few; J gene: TRBJ1-2; V gene: TRBV23-1; CDR3 protein: ASTIKSWGYGYT
clone size: .; J gene: TRBJ1-4; V gene: TRBV4-2; CDR3 protein: ASSQDLSANEKLF
clone size: .; J gene: TRBJ2-2; V gene: TRBV7-2; CDR3 protein: ASSLSGELF
clone size: .; J gene: TRBJ1-1; V gene: TRBV27; CDR3 protein: ASIAPRPMNTEAF
clone size: .; J gene: .; V gene: TRBV6-6; CDR3 protein: ASSYRDRDFEQY
clone size: few; J gene: TRBJ1-2; V gene: TRBV15; CDR3 protein: ATSRVRDAGGDGYT
clone size: .; J gene: TRBJ2-7; V gene: TRBV5-1; CDR3 protein: ASSLGGDYEQY
clone size: once; J gene: TRBJ1-2; V gene: TRBV29-1; CDR3 protein: SVEDRARGDYGYT
clone size: .; J gene: TRBJ1-5; V gene: TRBV2; CDR3 protein: ASRISNQPQH
clone size: .; J gene: TRBJ2-3; V gene: TRBV6-6; CDR3 protein: ASSNPGGLEDTQY
clone size: once; J gene: TRBJ2-7; V gene: TRBV4-1; CDR3 protein: ASSQGWTSSYEQY
clone size: .; J gene: TRBJ2-7; V gene: TRBV15; CDR3 protein: ATSRDQGYEQY
clone size: .; J gene: TRBJ1-1; V gene: TRBV13; CDR3 protein: ASSITGNTEAF
clone size: few; J gene: TRBJ1-2; V gene: TRBV5-1; CDR3 protein: ASSLRTGEDGYT
clone size: few; J gene: TRBJ2-3; V gene: TRBV29-1; CDR3 protein: SVTGLSTDTQY
clone size: .; J gene: TRBJ2-3; V gene: TRBV7-2; CDR3 protein: ASAEQGRTQY
clone size: .; J gene: TRBJ2-2; V gene: TRBV4-2; CDR3 protein: ASTRTSGDNTGELF
clone size: .; J gene: TRBJ1-1; V gene: TRBV10-3; CDR3 protein: AISETSDGKAF